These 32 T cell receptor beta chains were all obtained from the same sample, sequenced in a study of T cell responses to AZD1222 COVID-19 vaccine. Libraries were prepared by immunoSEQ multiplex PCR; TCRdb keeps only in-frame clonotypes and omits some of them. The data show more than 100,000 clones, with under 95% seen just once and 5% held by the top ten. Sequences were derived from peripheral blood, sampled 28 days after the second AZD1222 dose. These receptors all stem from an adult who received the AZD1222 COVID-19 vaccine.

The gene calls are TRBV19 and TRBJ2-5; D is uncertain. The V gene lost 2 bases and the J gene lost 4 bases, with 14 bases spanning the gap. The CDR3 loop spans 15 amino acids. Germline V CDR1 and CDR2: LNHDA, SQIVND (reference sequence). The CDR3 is CASSILGSVGETQYF. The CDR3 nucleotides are TGTGCCAGTAGTATATTAGGATCGGTCGGAGAGACCCAGTACTTC. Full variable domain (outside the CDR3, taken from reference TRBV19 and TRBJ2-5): DGGITQSPKYLFRKEGQNVTLSCEQNLNHDAMYWYRQDPGQGLRLIYYSQIVNDFQKGDIAEGYSVSREKKESFPLTVTSAQKNPTAFYLCASSILGSVGETQYFGPGTRLLVL.

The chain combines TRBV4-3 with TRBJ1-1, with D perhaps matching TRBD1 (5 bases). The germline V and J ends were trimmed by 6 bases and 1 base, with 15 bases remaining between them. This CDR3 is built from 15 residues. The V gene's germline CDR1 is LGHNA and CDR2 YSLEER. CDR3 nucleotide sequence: TGCGCCAGCAGTACTTTGGGGGGGAGGAACACTGAAGCTTTCTTT. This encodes CASSTLGGRNTEAFF.

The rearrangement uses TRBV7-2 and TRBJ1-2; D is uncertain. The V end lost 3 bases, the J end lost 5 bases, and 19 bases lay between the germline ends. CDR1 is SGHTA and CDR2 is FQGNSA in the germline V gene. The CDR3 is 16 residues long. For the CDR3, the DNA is TGTGCCAGCAGCTTCCTAGGCAACCAGGTCCGATATGGCTACACCTTC. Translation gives CASSFLGNQVRYGYTF.

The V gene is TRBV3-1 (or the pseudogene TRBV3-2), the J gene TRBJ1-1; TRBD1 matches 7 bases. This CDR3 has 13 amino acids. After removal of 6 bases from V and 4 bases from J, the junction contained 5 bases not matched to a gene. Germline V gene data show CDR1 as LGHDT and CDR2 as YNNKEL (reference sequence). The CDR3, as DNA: TGTGCCAGCAGACGCAGGGGGATCACTGAAGCTTTCTTT. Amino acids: CASRRRGITEAFF.

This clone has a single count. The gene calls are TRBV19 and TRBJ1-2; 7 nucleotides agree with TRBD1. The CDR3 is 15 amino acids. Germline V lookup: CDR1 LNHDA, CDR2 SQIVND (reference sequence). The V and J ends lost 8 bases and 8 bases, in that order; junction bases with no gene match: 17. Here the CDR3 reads CASWSDREYSKGYTF. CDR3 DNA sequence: TGTGCCAGTTGGTCCGACAGGGAGTATTCAAAGGGCTACACCTTC.

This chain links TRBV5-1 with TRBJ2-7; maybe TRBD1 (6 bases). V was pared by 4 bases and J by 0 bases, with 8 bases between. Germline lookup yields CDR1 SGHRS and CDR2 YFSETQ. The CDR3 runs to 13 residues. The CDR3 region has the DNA TGCGCCAGCAGCCCGGACAGCTCCTACGAGCAGTACTTC. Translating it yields CASSPDSSYEQYF.

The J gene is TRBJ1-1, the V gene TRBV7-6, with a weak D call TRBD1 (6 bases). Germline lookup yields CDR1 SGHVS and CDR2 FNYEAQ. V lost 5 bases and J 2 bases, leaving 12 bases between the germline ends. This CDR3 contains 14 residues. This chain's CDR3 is CASSRNRENTEAFF. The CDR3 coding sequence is TGTGCCAGCAGCCGAAACAGGGAAAACACTGAAGCTTTCTTT.

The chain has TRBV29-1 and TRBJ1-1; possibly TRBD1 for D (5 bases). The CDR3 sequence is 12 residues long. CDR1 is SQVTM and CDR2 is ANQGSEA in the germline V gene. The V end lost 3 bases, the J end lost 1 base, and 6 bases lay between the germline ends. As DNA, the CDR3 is TGCAGCGTTGAGGGGGAGAACACTGAAGCTTTCTTT. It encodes CSVEGENTEAFF.

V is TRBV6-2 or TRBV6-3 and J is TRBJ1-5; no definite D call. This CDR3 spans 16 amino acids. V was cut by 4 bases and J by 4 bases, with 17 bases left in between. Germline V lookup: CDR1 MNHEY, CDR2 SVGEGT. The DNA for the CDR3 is TGTGCCAGCAGTTCAGGAACAAACCTGGGAAATCAGCCCCAGCATTTT. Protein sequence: CASSSGTNLGNQPQHF.

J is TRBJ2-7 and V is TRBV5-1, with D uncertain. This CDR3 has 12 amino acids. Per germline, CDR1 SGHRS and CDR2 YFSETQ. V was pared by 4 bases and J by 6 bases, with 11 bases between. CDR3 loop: CASSPDLLEQYF. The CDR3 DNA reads TGCGCCAGCAGCCCAGACCTCCTCGAGCAGTACTTC.

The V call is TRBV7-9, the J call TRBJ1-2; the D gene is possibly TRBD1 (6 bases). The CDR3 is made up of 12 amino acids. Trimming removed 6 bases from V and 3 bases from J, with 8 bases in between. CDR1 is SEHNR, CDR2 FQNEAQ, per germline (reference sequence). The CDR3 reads CASSNRDYGYTF. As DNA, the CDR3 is TGTGCCAGCAGTAACAGGGACTATGGCTACACCTTC.

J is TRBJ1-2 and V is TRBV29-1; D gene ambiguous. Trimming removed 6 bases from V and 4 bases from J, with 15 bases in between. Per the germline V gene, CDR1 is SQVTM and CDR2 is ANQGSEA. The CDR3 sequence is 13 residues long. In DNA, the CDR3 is TGCAGCGTGGATGCATCATCGGGCTATGGCTACACCTTC. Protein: CSVDASSGYGYTF.

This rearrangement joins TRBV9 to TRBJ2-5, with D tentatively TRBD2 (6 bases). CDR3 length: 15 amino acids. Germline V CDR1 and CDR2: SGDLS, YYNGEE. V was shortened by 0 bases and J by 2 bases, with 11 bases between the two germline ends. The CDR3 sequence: CASSVAGDLQETQYF. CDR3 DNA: TGTGCCAGCAGCGTAGCGGGGGACTTACAAGAGACCCAGTACTTC.

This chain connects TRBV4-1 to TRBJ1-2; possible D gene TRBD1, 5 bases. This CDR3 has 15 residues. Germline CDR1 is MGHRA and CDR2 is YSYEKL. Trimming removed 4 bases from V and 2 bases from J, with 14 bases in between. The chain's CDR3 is CASSPQTEANYGYTF. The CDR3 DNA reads TGCGCCAGCAGCCCTCAGACAGAAGCCAACTATGGCTACACCTTC.

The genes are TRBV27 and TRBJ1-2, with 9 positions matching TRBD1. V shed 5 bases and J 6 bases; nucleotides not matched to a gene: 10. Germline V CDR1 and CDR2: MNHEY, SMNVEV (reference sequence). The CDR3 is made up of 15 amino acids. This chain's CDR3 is CASSRDGQGWDGYTF. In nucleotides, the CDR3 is TGTGCCAGCAGTAGGGACGGACAGGGGTGGGATGGCTACACCTTC.

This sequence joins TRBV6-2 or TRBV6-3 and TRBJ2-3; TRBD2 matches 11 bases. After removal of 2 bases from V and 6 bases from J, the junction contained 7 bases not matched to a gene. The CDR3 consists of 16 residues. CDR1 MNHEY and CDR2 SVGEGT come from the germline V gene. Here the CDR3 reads CASSYLGTSGLDTQYF. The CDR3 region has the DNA TGTGCCAGCAGTTACCTCGGGACTAGCGGTCTCGATACGCAGTATTTT.

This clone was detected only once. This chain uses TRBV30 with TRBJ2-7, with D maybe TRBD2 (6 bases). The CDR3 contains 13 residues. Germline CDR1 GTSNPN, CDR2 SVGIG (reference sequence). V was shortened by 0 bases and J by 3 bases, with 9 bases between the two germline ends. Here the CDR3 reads CAWSVVSGYEQYF. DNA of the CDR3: TGTGCCTGGAGTGTGGTTAGCGGCTACGAGCAGTACTTC.

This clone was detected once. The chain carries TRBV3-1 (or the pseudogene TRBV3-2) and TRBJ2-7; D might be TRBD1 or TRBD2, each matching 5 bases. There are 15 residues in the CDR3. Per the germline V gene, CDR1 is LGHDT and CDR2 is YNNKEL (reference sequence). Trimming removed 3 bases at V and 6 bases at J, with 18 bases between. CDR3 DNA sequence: TGTGCCAGCAGCCAGGGGTCCGGGACCGGCGGCGAGCAGTACTTC. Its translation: CASSQGSGTGGEQYF.

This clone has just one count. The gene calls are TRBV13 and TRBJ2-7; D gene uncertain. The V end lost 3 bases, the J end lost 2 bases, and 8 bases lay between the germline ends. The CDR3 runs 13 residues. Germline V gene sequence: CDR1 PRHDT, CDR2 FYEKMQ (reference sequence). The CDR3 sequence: CASSFRGPYEQYF. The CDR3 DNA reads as TGTGCCAGCAGCTTTCGAGGACCCTACGAGCAGTACTTC.

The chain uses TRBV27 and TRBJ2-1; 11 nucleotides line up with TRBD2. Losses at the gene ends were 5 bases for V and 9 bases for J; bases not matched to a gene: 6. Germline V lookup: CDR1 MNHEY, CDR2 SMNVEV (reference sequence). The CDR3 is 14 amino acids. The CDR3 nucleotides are TGTGCCAGCAGTGAACTAGCGGGAGTCGGTGAGCAGTTCTTC. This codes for CASSELAGVGEQFF.

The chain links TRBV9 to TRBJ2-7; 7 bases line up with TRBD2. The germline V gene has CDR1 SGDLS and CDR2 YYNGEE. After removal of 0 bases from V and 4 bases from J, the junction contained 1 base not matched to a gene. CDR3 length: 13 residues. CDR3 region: CASSVGDYYEQYF. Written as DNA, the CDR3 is TGTGCCAGCAGCGTAGGGGACTATTACGAGCAGTACTTC.

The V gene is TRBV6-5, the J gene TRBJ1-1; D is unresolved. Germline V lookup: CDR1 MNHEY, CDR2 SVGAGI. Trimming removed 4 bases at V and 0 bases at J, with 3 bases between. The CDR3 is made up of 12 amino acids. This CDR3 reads CASSSVNTEAFF. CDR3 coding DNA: TGTGCCAGCAGTTCCGTGAACACTGAAGCTTTCTTT.

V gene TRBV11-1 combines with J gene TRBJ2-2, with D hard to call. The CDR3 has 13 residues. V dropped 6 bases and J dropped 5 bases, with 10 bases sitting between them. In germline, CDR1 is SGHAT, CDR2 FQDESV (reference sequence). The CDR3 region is CASRAGYTGELFF. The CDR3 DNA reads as TGTGCCAGCAGGGCAGGTTATACCGGGGAGCTGTTTTTT.

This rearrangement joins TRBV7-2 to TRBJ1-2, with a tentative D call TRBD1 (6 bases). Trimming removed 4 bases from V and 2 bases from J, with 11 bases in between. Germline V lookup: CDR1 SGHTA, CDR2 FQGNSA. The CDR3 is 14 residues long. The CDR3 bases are TGTGCCAGCAGCTCGCAGACAGGAAACTATGGCTACACCTTC. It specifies CASSSQTGNYGYTF.

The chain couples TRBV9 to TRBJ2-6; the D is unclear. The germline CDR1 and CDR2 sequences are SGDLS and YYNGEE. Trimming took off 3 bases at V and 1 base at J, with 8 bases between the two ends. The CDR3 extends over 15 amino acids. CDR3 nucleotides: TGTGCCAGCAGCGGTCAAACATCTGGGGCCAACGTCCTGACTTTC. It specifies CASSGQTSGANVLTF.

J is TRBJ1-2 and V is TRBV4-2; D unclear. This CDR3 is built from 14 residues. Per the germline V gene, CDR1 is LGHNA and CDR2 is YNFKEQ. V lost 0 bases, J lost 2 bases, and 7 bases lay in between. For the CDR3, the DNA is TGTGCCAGCAGCCAAGATTCACAGAACTATGGCTACACCTTC. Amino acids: CASSQDSQNYGYTF.

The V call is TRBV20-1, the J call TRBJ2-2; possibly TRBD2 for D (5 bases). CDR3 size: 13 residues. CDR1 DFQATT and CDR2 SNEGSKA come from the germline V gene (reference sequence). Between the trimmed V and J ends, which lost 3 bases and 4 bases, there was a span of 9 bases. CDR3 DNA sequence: TGCAGTGCTAGTGGGCGGGCCACCGGGGAGCTGTTTTTT. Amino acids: CSASGRATGELFF.

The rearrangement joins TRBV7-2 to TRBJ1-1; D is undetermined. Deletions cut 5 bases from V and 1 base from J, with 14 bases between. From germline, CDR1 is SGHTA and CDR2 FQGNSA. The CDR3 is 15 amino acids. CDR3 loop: CASSLRVRGNTEAFF. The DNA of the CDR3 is TGTGCCAGCAGCCTGAGGGTTCGGGGGAACACTGAAGCTTTCTTT.

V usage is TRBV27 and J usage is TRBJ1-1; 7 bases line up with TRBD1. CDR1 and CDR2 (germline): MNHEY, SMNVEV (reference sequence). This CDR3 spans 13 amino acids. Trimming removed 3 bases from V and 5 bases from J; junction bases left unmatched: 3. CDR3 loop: CASSLTGRTEAFF. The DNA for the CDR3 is TGTGCCAGCAGTTTGACAGGGAGAACTGAAGCTTTCTTT.

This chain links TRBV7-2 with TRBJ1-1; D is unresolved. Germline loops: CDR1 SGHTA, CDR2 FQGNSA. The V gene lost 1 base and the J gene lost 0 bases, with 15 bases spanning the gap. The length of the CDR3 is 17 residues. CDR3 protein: CASSLGRIALLNTEAFF. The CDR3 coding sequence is TGTGCCAGCAGCTTAGGACGGATCGCTCTTTTGAACACTGAAGCTTTCTTT.

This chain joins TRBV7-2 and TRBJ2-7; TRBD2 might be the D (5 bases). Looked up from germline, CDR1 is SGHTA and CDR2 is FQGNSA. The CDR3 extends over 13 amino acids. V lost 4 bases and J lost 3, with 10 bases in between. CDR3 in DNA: TGTGCCAGCAGCTCGGAGGAGGTCTACGAGCAGTACTTC. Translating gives CASSSEEVYEQYF.

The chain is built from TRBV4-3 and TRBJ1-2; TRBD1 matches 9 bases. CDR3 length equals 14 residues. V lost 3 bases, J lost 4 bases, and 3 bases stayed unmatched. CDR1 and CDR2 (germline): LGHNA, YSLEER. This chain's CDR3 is CASSHLGQGYGYTF. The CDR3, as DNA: TGCGCCAGCAGCCACCTGGGACAGGGCTATGGCTACACCTTC.